Described below is a single T cell receptor beta chain sequence and its context. Its specificity is unknown. Negatively enriched CD4+ T cells were divided by CD45RA into naive and memory. The data derive from a study of shared clonotypes between healthy human individuals. About the study: There were three CD4 naive, three CD4 memory, two CD8 naive and one CD8 memory plates per donor.

Across several immunoSEQ plates, the genomic DNA of each subset was split evenly. Sequencing used immunoSEQ multiplex PCR; TCRdb keeps in-frame clones, though not all of them. The sample carries about 680,000 clones, 74% recorded once. General study points: A handful of donors showed sharing of about 5.5% of naive CD4 clonotypes.

The V gene end was trimmed by 6 bases and the J gene end by 2 bases; junction bases not matched to a gene: 3. Germline CDR1 reads SGHNT; CDR2 reads YYREEE (reference sequence). The CDR3 loop spans 15 amino acids. Sequenced sample: memory CD4+ T cells sorted from blood. As to subset: CD45RA-negative fraction. J is TRBJ2-1 and V is TRBV5-4; TRBD2 aligns across 12 bases. The TCR was taken from a young woman in good health. CDR3 amino acids: CASTRTSGTYNEQFF. The CDR3, as DNA: TGTGCCAGCACCAGGACTAGCGGGACCTACAATGAGCAGTTCTTC.